Listed below are T cell receptor beta chains from one sample, sequenced in a study of cytomegalovirus exposure and HLA in healthy donors. TCRdb's table, derived via immunoSEQ multiplex PCR, lists solely in-frame clones and lacks some. The table records 100,000 to 150,000 clones, roughly 80% of them present only once. Sequenced sample: PBMCs. All receptors come from a male donor in good health and CMV-seronegative. Both conserved end residues are part of each CDR3. A D gene is named only where the DNA matches it firmly. Only part of the rows carry a size: once, few, many, or a class if the clone is expanded.

v_gene,d_gene,abundance,j_gene,CDR3aa,CDR3nt
TRBV5-1,.,.,TRBJ2-1,CASSFVAVPNEQFF,TGCGCCAGCAGCTTTGTGGCTGTCCCCAATGAGCAGTTCTTC
TRBV4-3,TRBD2,.,TRBJ2-2,CASSRGGLAGGVGGELFF,TGCGCCAGCAGCCGAGGAGGACTAGCGGGAGGTGTAGGCGGGGAGCTGTTTTTT
TRBV28,TRBD1,.,TRBJ2-7,CASSFRDRGGYEQYF,TGTGCCAGCAGTTTTCGGGACAGGGGGGGGTACGAGCAGTACTTC
TRBV28,.,.,TRBJ1-2,CATGGGWSYGYTF,TGTGCCACCGGGGGAGGGTGGTCCTATGGCTACACCTTC
TRBV4-3,TRBD1,.,TRBJ2-1,CASSPETGGTYNEQFF,TGCGCCAGCAGCCCCGAGACAGGGGGCACCTACAATGAGCAGTTCTTC
TRBV27,.,.,TRBJ2-7,CASVGVNHEQYF,TGTGCCAGCGTGGGCGTTAATCACGAGCAGTACTTC
TRBV7-9,TRBD2,.,TRBJ2-1,CASSLVAGGPGEQFF,TGTGCCAGCAGCTTAGTCGCGGGAGGGCCCGGGGAGCAGTTCTTC
TRBV28,TRBD1,.,TRBJ2-7,CASSSGTGFYEQYF,TGTGCCAGCAGTTCCGGGACAGGGTTTTACGAGCAGTACTTC
TRBV4-3,TRBD2,once,TRBJ2-3,CASSQEGLAGTDTQYF,TGCGCCAGCAGCCAAGAAGGGCTAGCGGGCACAGATACGCAGTATTTT
TRBV7-2,TRBD1,.,TRBJ2-5,CASSRDRIVVETQYF,TGTGCCAGCAGCAGGGACAGGATCGTTGTAGAGACCCAGTACTTC
TRBV30,.,.,TRBJ2-3,CAWRRPGSSDTQYF,TGTGCCTGGAGACGGCCAGGGTCGTCAGATACGCAGTATTTT
TRBV4-3,.,once,TRBJ1-5,CASSQDRTGSGQPQHF,TGCGCCAGCAGCCAAGATCGCACAGGGAGCGGTCAGCCCCAGCATTTT
TRBV30,.,few,TRBJ2-7,CAWRSSYEQYF,TGTGCCTGGAGGTCTTCCTACGAGCAGTACTTC
TRBV28,.,.,TRBJ2-1,CASSRFYNEQFF,TGTGCCAGCAGTCGTTTCTACAATGAGCAGTTCTTC
TRBV6-5,TRBD2,once,TRBJ2-7,CASRSERGSYEQYF,TGTGCCAGCAGGTCTGAGCGGGGGTCCTACGAGCAGTACTTC
TRBV2,.,.,TRBJ2-3,CASSYLSGQSTDTQYF,TGTGCCAGCAGTTACTTAAGCGGGCAAAGCACAGATACGCAGTATTTT
TRBV7-2,TRBD1,.,TRBJ1-2,CASSLRTGEEGYTF,TGTGCCAGCAGCCTCAGGACAGGGGAAGAGGGCTACACCTTC
TRBV7-9,.,.,TRBJ1-1,CASSSGDSNGGAFF,TGTGCCAGCAGCTCGGGCGACTCTAATGGAGGAGCTTTCTTT
TRBV2,.,.,TRBJ2-7,CASSEGRAEQYF,TGTGCCAGCAGTGAAGGCAGGGCGGAGCAGTACTTC
TRBV7-2,TRBD2,.,TRBJ2-1,CASSRESGGHNEQFF,TGTGCCAGCAGTAGAGAGAGCGGGGGCCACAATGAGCAGTTCTTC
TRBV28,TRBD1,.,TRBJ1-5,CASSFGYQGEQPQHF,TGTGCCAGCAGCTTCGGCTACCAGGGGGAGCAGCCCCAGCATTTT
TRBV11-2,TRBD1,.,TRBJ2-7,CASSFGTGTYEQYF,TGTGCCAGCAGCTTTGGGACAGGGACCTACGAGCAGTACTTC
TRBV7-9,TRBD2,once,TRBJ2-7,CSSSSLGRENEQYF,TGTTCCAGCAGCTCCTTGGGGCGGGAGAACGAGCAGTACTTC
TRBV5-1,TRBD1,.,TRBJ1-6,CASRRDSYNSPLHF,TGCGCCAGCAGGCGGGACAGCTATAATTCACCCCTCCACTTT
TRBV9,.,.,TRBJ2-1,CASSQRIGRKNEQFF,TGTGCCAGCAGCCAAAGAATAGGGAGGAAGAATGAGCAGTTCTTC
TRBV19,TRBD1,.,TRBJ2-7,CASSATGDEVYEQYF,TGTGCCAGTAGTGCCACAGGGGATGAGGTCTACGAGCAGTACTTC
TRBV7-2,.,.,TRBJ2-7,CASSYQDSDYEQYF,TGTGCCAGCAGCTACCAGGACAGCGACTACGAGCAGTACTTC
TRBV15,TRBD1,.,TRBJ1-1,CATSRDSDRGNAEAFF,TGTGCCACCAGCAGAGATTCGGACAGGGGTAACGCTGAAGCTTTCTTT
TRBV9,TRBD2,.,TRBJ2-1,CASSVEGRENDEQFF,TGTGCCAGCAGCGTAGAAGGGCGGGAGAATGATGAGCAGTTCTTC
TRBV7-3,.,.,TRBJ2-1,CASSLSAGYNEQFF,TGTGCCAGCAGCTTATCGGCGGGATACAATGAGCAGTTCTTC
TRBV20-1,.,.,TRBJ1-2,CSARTDYGYTF,TGCAGTGCCCGGACAGACTATGGCTACACCTTC
TRBV19,.,.,TRBJ1-5,CASSIDLQRGNQPQHF,TGTGCCAGTAGTATAGACCTCCAGAGGGGCAATCAGCCCCAGCATTTT
TRBV13,.,once,TRBJ2-2,CASSPGGPGFPNGELFF,TGTGCCAGCAGCCCCGGGGGGCCAGGGTTTCCTAACGGGGAGCTGTTTTTT
TRBV7-2,TRBD2,.,TRBJ2-7,CASSLTSGLYEQYF,TGTGCCAGCAGCCTTACTAGCGGCCTCTACGAGCAGTACTTC
TRBV2,.,.,TRBJ2-3,CASVTSGTQYF,TGTGCCAGTGTCACTTCGGGTACGCAGTATTTT
TRBV7-2,TRBD2,.,TRBJ2-5,CASRRGTSEGTQYF,TGTGCCAGCAGACGAGGTACTAGCGAAGGGACCCAGTACTTC
TRBV5-4,.,.,TRBJ2-2,CASRRRQENTGELFF,TGTGCCAGCAGGCGACGGCAGGAGAACACCGGGGAGCTGTTTTTT
TRBV7-2,TRBD2,.,TRBJ2-3,CASSRRRTSGETSTDTQYF,TGTGCCAGCAGCCGCAGAAGGACTAGCGGGGAGACAAGCACAGATACGCAGTATTTT
TRBV7-2,.,.,TRBJ1-1,CASSLTGVNTEAFF,TGTGCCAGCAGCTTAACCGGAGTAAACACTGAAGCTTTCTTT
TRBV2,TRBD2,few,TRBJ2-1,CASSPGLAGGSSYNEQFF,TGTGCCAGCAGCCCGGGACTAGCGGGGGGAAGCTCCTACAATGAGCAGTTCTTC
TRBV11-2,.,few,TRBJ2-7,CASSFELEQYF,TGTGCCAGCAGCTTTGAGCTCGAGCAGTACTTC
TRBV11-1,.,.,TRBJ2-3,CASSLDRANTDTQYF,TGTGCCAGCAGCTTAGATCGTGCTAACACAGATACGCAGTATTTT
TRBV30,TRBD2,.,TRBJ2-1,CAWTPSGRRGEQFF,TGTGCCTGGACCCCTAGCGGGAGAAGAGGTGAGCAGTTCTTC
TRBV5-6,TRBD1,once,TRBJ2-7,CASSKTGGTYEQYF,TGTGCCAGCAGCAAGACAGGGGGAACCTACGAGCAGTACTTC
TRBV13,.,.,TRBJ1-1,CASSLVDRNTEAFF,TGTGCCAGCAGCTTAGTCGACAGGAACACTGAAGCTTTCTTT
TRBV28,.,.,TRBJ1-1,CASSPKRDHTEAFF,TGTGCCAGCAGCCCAAAGCGAGACCACACTGAAGCTTTCTTT
TRBV30,.,few,TRBJ1-1,CAWRGGGHQGAFF,TGTGCCTGGAGGGGAGGGGGACACCAGGGTGCTTTCTTT
TRBV6-5,.,.,TRBJ2-3,CASSYFGQSTDTQYF,TGTGCCAGCAGTTACTTCGGACAGTCCACAGATACGCAGTATTTT
TRBV6-5,.,.,TRBJ1-5,CASSSRVGNQPQHF,TGTGCCAGCAGTTCCAGGGTGGGCAATCAGCCCCAGCATTTT
TRBV2,.,.,TRBJ1-5,CASKGGNQPQHF,TGTGCCAGCAAGGGGGGCAATCAGCCCCAGCATTTT
TRBV19,TRBD2,.,TRBJ2-2,CASSRSSGSVAGELFF,TGTGCCAGTAGTAGGTCTAGCGGGAGCGTCGCCGGGGAGCTGTTTTTT
TRBV11-1,TRBD1,.,TRBJ2-2,CASSRYRGTGELFF,TGTGCCAGCAGCCGGTACAGGGGAACCGGGGAGCTGTTTTTT
TRBV5-6,.,once,TRBJ1-5,CASSLFASLGVNQPQHF,TGTGCCAGCAGCTTGTTCGCGAGCCTAGGAGTAAATCAGCCCCAGCATTTT
TRBV18,.,.,TRBJ2-1,CASSPHPGISYNEQFF,TGTGCCAGCTCACCGCATCCGGGGATCTCCTACAATGAGCAGTTCTTC
TRBV7-6,TRBD2,.,TRBJ2-1,CASSASGNEQFF,TGTGCCAGCAGCGCTAGCGGGAATGAGCAGTTCTTC